This TCR beta chain was sequenced during a study of T cell responses to AZD1222 COVID-19 vaccine. Points from the study as a whole: Vaccine-associated CD4 TCRs spanned spike, dominant at 160-218 and 743-854. Clonal diversity was possibly underestimated; the donors were predominantly white British and more often female. Only six AZD1222 recipients tested seropositive at baseline.

Per germline, CDR1 SGHNT and CDR2 YENEEA. CDR3 length: 12 residues. V lost 0 bases, J lost 6 bases, and 6 bases lay in between. Concerning this clone: The antigen remains undetermined.

The assay was immunoSEQ multiplex PCR, and TCRdb's table has in-frame clones only and misses some. The sample yields approximately 150,000 clones, 90% to 95% seen once. The sequence was collected from an adult in good health. The chain is built from TRBV11-3 and TRBJ2-7, with D uncertain. The material was peripheral blood, obtained on day 0 of AZD1222 vaccination. In nucleotides, the CDR3 is TGTGCCAGCAGCTTAGACACTTCCGAGCAGTACTTC. Protein product: CASSLDTSEQYF.